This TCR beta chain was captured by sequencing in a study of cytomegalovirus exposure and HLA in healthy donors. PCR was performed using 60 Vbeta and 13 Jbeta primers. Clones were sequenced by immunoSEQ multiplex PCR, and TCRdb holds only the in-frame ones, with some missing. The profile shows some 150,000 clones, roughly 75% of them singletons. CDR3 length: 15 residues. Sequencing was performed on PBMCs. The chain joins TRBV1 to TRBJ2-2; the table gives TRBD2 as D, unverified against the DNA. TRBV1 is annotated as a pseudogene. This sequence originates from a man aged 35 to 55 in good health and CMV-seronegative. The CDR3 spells CTSRARDSNTGELFF. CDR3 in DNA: TGCACCAGCAGAGCCCGGGACTCGAACACCGGGGAGCTGTTTTTT.